The source of this T cell receptor (beta chain) is a study of identifying expanded T cells in peripheral blood. This clone was detected only once. Antigen: not known. General study points: Over approximately two and four weeks, about 17 and 20 clones changed, versus around 1.2 between replicates. Clone count variance between roughly 2-week samples rose with total template count.

The CDR3 is made up of 14 amino acids. Trimming removed 2 bases at V and 5 bases at J, with 13 bases between. Germline CDR1 reads SGHRS; CDR2 reads YFSETQ. Repertoires were generated with immunoSEQ multiplex PCR, while TCRdb's copy carries only in-frame clones and drops some. The profile shows 90,000 to 110,000 clones, approximately 90% of them singletons. No infections or other immune events were documented during collection. The origin of this receptor is a person aged 18-69 years in good health. The rearrangement joins TRBV5-1 to TRBJ2-5; TRBD2 is a possible D gene (6 bases). The sequenced sample consisted of blood. The CDR3 region has the DNA TGCGCCAGCAGCTTTAGTACTGGGGGGGAGACCCAGTACTTC. Encoded protein: CASSFSTGGETQYF.